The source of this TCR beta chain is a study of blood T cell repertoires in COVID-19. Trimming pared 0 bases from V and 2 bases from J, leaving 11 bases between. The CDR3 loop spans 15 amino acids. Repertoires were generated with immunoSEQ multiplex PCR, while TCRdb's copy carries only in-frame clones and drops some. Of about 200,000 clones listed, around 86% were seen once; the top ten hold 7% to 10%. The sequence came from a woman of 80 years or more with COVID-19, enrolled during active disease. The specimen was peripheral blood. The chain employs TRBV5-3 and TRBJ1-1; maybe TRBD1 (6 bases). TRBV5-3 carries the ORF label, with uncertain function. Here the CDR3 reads CARSLVRTANTEAFF. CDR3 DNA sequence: TGTGCCAGAAGCTTGGTTCGGACAGCAAACACTGAAGCTTTCTTT.